The 28 T cell receptor beta chains reported below all come from one sample, sequenced in a study of tumor-infiltrating lymphocytes in localized non-small cell lung cancer. Only in-frame clones appear in the TCRdb table, and some are missing; sequencing was by immunoSEQ multiplex PCR. Seen here are around 12,000 clones, roughly 88% observed once, and the top ten hold over 3.5%. The source material was uninvolved lung tissue not adjacent to the tumor. The receptor source for this set is a human donor with non-small cell lung cancer.

V and J are TRBV7-9 and TRBJ1-1; TRBD1 agrees at 10 bases. The CDR3 runs to 17 residues. Trimming took 2 bases from V and 6 from J; bases not matched to a gene: 12. Germline V lookup: CDR1 SEHNR, CDR2 FQNEAQ (reference sequence). CDR3 protein: CASSLTSGTGVSAEAFF. The CDR3 coding sequence is TGTGCCAGCAGCTTAACCTCCGGGACAGGGGTTAGCGCTGAAGCTTTCTTT.

This rearrangement joins TRBV30 to TRBJ1-2; 7 bases line up with TRBD1. This CDR3 contains 14 residues. Germline V CDR1 and CDR2: GTSNPN, SVGIG (reference sequence). The junction had 10 bases not matched to a gene; V was cut back by 4 bases and J by 5 bases. CDR3 region: CAWTPGTATYGYTF. In nucleotides, the CDR3 is TGTGCCTGGACACCCGGGACAGCTACATATGGCTACACCTTC.

The CDR3 protein is CASSLTTGVNTEAFF. As DNA, the CDR3 is TGTGCCAGCAGCCTGACGACAGGGGTGAACACTGAAGCTTTCTTT. The J gene is TRBJ1-1, the V gene TRBV7-9; 8 nucleotides agree with TRBD1. The V and J ends lost 5 bases and 0 bases, in that order; junction bases with no gene match: 5. The CDR3 runs 15 residues. Germline-derived CDR1 and CDR2 are SEHNR and FQNEAQ (reference sequence).

V gene TRBV7-9 combines with J gene TRBJ1-6; D not certain. The CDR3 contains 12 residues. Germline assignment: CDR1 SEHNR and CDR2 FQNEAQ (reference sequence). V lost 7 bases and J 7 bases, leaving 8 bases between the germline ends. The CDR3 bases are TGTGCCAGCAATATTCCAAATTCACCCCTCCACTTT. Translation gives CASNIPNSPLHF.

A remark on this clone: At one end, the junction sequence differs from germline, possibly due to a read error. J is TRBJ1-4 and V is TRBV6-1; no definite D call. The CDR3 runs 14 residues. Germline-derived CDR1 and CDR2 are MNHNS and SASEGT. CDR3 bases: TGTGCCAGCAGTGTGTCAGCAACCCTTGAAGAACTGTTTTTT. Protein sequence: CASSVSATLEELFF.

The chain couples TRBV27 to TRBJ2-5, with D perhaps matching TRBD1 (6 bases). Per the germline V gene, CDR1 is MNHEY and CDR2 is SMNVEV (reference sequence). The germline V and J ends were trimmed by 5 bases and 5 bases, with 9 bases remaining between them. The CDR3 contains 12 residues. The CDR3 spells CASSQGLETQYF. In nucleotides, the CDR3 is TGTGCCAGCAGTCAGGGGTTGGAGACCCAGTACTTC.

The genes are TRBV5-1 and TRBJ2-3, with D possibly being TRBD1 or TRBD2 (5 bases each). CDR1 is SGHRS and CDR2 is YFSETQ in the germline V gene. There are 16 residues in the CDR3. V lost 1 base, J lost 4 bases, and 16 bases lay in between. CDR3 nucleotides: TGCGCCAGCAGCTTGTGGGGGTCCGAAGGTCCAGATACGCAGTATTTT. This gives the protein CASSLWGSEGPDTQYF.

The chain has TRBV14 and TRBJ2-5; perhaps TRBD2 as D (5 bases). Germline V gene data show CDR1 as SGHDN and CDR2 as FVKESK. CDR3 length equals 17 residues. The V and J ends lost 0 bases and 4 bases respectively, with 18 bases between them. This CDR3 reads CASSQDRGSARGETQYF. CDR3 DNA sequence: TGTGCCAGCAGCCAAGATCGAGGGAGTGCCCGGGGAGAGACCCAGTACTTC. Supplemented by reference TRBV14 and TRBJ2-5, the full variable domain reads EAGVTQFPSHSVIEKGQTVTLRCDPISGHDNLYWYRRVMGKEIKFLLHFVKESKQDESGMPNNRFLAERTGGTYSTLKVQPAELEDSGVYFCASSQDRGSARGETQYFGPGTRLLVL.

The chain couples TRBV7-9 to TRBJ2-3, with 11 bases aligning to TRBD2. CDR1 and CDR2 (germline): SEHNR, FQNEAQ (reference sequence). CDR3 size: 17 residues. J gave up 6 bases and V 5 bases, and 13 bases lay outside the gene matches. The CDR3 DNA reads TGTGCCAGCAGCCGGACTAGCGGGCTCTCCCTTTGGGATACGCAGTATTTT. It yields the protein CASSRTSGLSLWDTQYF.

The rearrangement links TRBV10-2 to TRBJ1-6; D is uncertain. The germline V gene has CDR1 WSHSY and CDR2 SAAADI. V was pared by 10 bases and J by 10 bases, with 14 bases between. CDR3 length: 12 amino acids. DNA of the CDR3: TGCGCCACCGGGCGGGCGGACTCACCCCTCCACTTT. Translated: CATGRADSPLHF.

The CDR3 region is CASLPPSGDQQFF. The CDR3 nucleotides are TGTGCCAGCCTTCCCCCGTCAGGGGACCAGCAGTTCTTC. J is TRBJ2-1 and V is TRBV2, with TRBD1 as a possible D gene (6 bases). CDR3 length: 13 amino acids. The V end lost 8 bases, the J end lost 11 bases, and 19 bases lay between the germline ends. Germline V lookup: CDR1 SNHLY, CDR2 FYNNEI.

This clone was counted between two and nine times. The chain combines TRBV15 with TRBJ2-1; D is ambiguous. Germline loops: CDR1 LNHNV, CDR2 YYDKDF (reference sequence). CDR3 length: 13 residues. V was cut by 2 bases and J by 10 bases, with 12 bases left in between. CDR3 nucleotides: TGTGCCACCAGCAGACTCGTTTGGTCGGAGCAGTTCTTC. It yields the protein CATSRLVWSEQFF.

This chain joins TRBV9 and TRBJ2-2; D is undetermined. Germline loops: CDR1 SGDLS, CDR2 YYNGEE. The CDR3 is 15 amino acids. Trimming pared 0 bases from V and 7 bases from J, leaving 13 bases between. The CDR3 DNA follows: TGTGCCAGCAGCGTAGTGCCGGAGCCTATCGGGGAGCTGTTTTTT. This codes for CASSVVPEPIGELFF.

In this sample, this clone turned up a few times. The chain links TRBV29-1 to TRBJ1-1; TRBD1 is a possible D gene (5 bases). Looked up from germline, CDR1 is SQVTM and CDR2 is ANQGSEA. V was cut by 2 bases and J by 0 bases, with 10 bases left in between. The CDR3 sequence is 14 residues long. The CDR3 DNA reads as TGCAGCGTTGAACTAAGGGGAATGAACACTGAAGCTTTCTTT. This translates into CSVELRGMNTEAFF.

This chain links TRBV5-6 with TRBJ2-7; D may be TRBD1 (8 bases). Deletions cut 6 bases from V and 7 bases from J, with 23 bases between. Germline-derived CDR1 and CDR2 are SGHDT and YYEEEE. This CDR3 region has 15 residues. CDR3 in DNA: TGTGCCAGCATCGTAGAAACAGGGGGGGTAGATGAGCAGTACTTC. It specifies CASIVETGGVDEQYF.

The chain is built from TRBV2 and TRBJ2-7; D is undetermined. V lost 1 base, J lost 4 bases, and 5 bases lay in between. The CDR3 loop spans 12 amino acids. Germline assignment: CDR1 SNHLY and CDR2 FYNNEI. CDR3 nucleotide sequence: TGTGCCAGCAGTGAAGAGTGGTACGAGCAGTACTTC. Its translation is CASSEEWYEQYF.

The V gene is TRBV7-9, the J gene TRBJ2-3; D is ambiguous. CDR1 SEHNR and CDR2 FQNEAQ come from the germline V gene (reference sequence). The CDR3 consists of 14 residues. The V end was cut by 3 bases, the J end by 0 bases, with 7 bases between. The CDR3 protein is CASSLGWSTDTQYF. The CDR3, as DNA: TGTGCCAGCAGCTTGGGGTGGAGCACAGATACGCAGTATTTT.

The chain uses TRBV4-1 and TRBJ2-7; 9 bases are a match to TRBD1. Germline CDR1 reads MGHRA; CDR2 reads YSYEKL. Losses at the gene ends were 3 bases for V and 5 bases for J; bases not matched to a gene: 5. CDR3 length: 14 residues. CDR3 amino acids: CASSQDRGSHEQYF. In DNA, the CDR3 is TGCGCCAGCAGCCAGGACAGGGGATCCCACGAGCAGTACTTC.

The chain couples TRBV2 to TRBJ1-2; a weak D match, TRBD1 (5 bases). The CDR3 is 12 amino acids. Deletions cut 8 bases from V and 8 bases from J, with 15 bases between. Germline V gene lookup returns CDR1 SNHLY and CDR2 FYNNEI. The chain's CDR3 is CASGEGPGGYTF. The CDR3 DNA sequence: TGTGCCAGCGGGGAGGGACCCGGAGGCTACACCTTC. The full variable domain, with the rest looked up from reference TRBV2 and TRBJ1-2, is EPEVTQTPSHQVTQMGQEVILRCVPISNHLYFYWYRQILGQKVEFLVSFYNNEISEKSEIFDDQFSVERPDGSNFTLKIRSTKLEDSAMYFCASGEGPGGYTFGSGTRLTVV.

The rearrangement uses TRBV11-2 and TRBJ2-7; D gene ambiguous. Germline V CDR1 and CDR2: SGHAT, FQNNGV. Trimming pared 5 bases from V and 1 base from J, leaving 18 bases between. This CDR3 is built from 16 residues. The CDR3 DNA follows: TGTGCCAGCAGCCCAAACCCCGCGTGGAGTTCCTACGAGCAGTACTTC. Translation: CASSPNPAWSSYEQYF.

This chain connects TRBV7-9 to TRBJ1-3; D is uncertain. Between the trimmed V and J ends, which lost 0 bases and 3 bases, there was a span of 0 bases. Germline-derived CDR1 and CDR2 are SEHNR and FQNEAQ (reference sequence). The CDR3 contains 12 residues. CDR3: CASSLAGNTIYF. CDR3 coding DNA: TGTGCCAGCAGCTTAGCTGGAAACACCATATATTTT. Combining the CDR3 with reference TRBV7-9 and TRBJ1-3 gives the whole variable domain DTGVSQNPRHKITKRGQNVTFRCDPISEHNRLYWYRQTLGQGPEFLTYFQNEAQLEKSRLLSDRFSAERPKGSFSTLEIQRTEQGDSAMYLCASSLAGNTIYFGEGSWLTVV.

The rearrangement joins TRBV6-6 to TRBJ2-2; no definite D call. Germline V CDR1 and CDR2: MNHNY, SVGAGI (reference sequence). CDR3 length equals 14 residues. The germline V and J ends were trimmed by 7 bases and 3 bases, with 12 bases remaining between them. Written as DNA, the CDR3 is TGTGCCAGCAAACCGAGCCTGGACACCGGGGAGCTGTTTTTT. Translated, it gives CASKPSLDTGELFF.

The rearrangement joins TRBV28 to TRBJ1-1; D is undetermined. This CDR3 is built from 11 residues. Per the germline V gene, CDR1 is MDHEN and CDR2 is SYDVKM. With 3 bases removed from V and 4 bases from J, the gap between germline ends came to 3 bases. CDR3 sequence: CASSLSTEAFF. The CDR3, as DNA: TGTGCCAGCAGTTTGAGCACTGAAGCTTTCTTT.

This sequence joins TRBV5-1 and TRBJ2-7, with 9 positions matching TRBD2. The V segment lost 4 bases and the J segment 6 bases; nucleotides outside the gene matches: 14. Germline assignment: CDR1 SGHRS and CDR2 YFSETQ. CDR3 size: 16 residues. In DNA, the CDR3 is TGCGCCAGCAGCCTGGGCTGGGTAGCGGGAGTCGCCGAGCAGTACTTC. Residues: CASSLGWVAGVAEQYF.

This clone was counted between two and nine times. This rearrangement joins TRBV30 to TRBJ1-4; D gene unclear. CDR3 size: 11 residues. Germline V lookup: CDR1 GTSNPN, CDR2 SVGIG (reference sequence). The V gene lost 0 bases and the J gene lost 7 bases, with 3 bases spanning the gap. CDR3 in amino acids: CAWSVLEKLFF. The CDR3, as DNA: TGTGCCTGGAGTGTACTTGAAAAACTGTTTTTT.

To note about this clone: At one end the junction does not follow the germline gene, possibly because of a read error. V is TRBV7-9 and J is TRBJ1-4, with D perhaps TRBD1 (6 bases). The CDR3 has 16 amino acids. Germline V gene sequence: CDR1 SEHNR, CDR2 FQNEAQ (reference sequence). CDR3 DNA sequence: TGTGCCAGCAGCCTAGCGGGGGGCGGGGATAATGAAAAACTGTTTTTT. It is translated as CASSLAGGGDNEKLFF.

The CDR3 DNA reads as TGTGCCAGCAGCTTACAGGGTGCCTATTCACCCCTCCACTTT. This codes for CASSLQGAYSPLHF. The chain links TRBV9 to TRBJ1-6; TRBD1 is a possible D gene (6 bases). Germline V gives CDR1 SGDLS, CDR2 YYNGEE. The CDR3 is made up of 14 amino acids. V was shortened by 4 bases and J by 8 bases, with 13 bases between the two germline ends. The full variable domain, in which reference TRBV9 and TRBJ1-6 provide the parts outside the CDR3, is DSGVTQTPKHLITATGQRVTLRCSPRSGDLSVYWYQQSLDQGLQFLIQYYNGEERAKGNILERFSAQQFPDLHSELNLSSLELGDSALYFCASSLQGAYSPLHFGNGTRLTVT.

Only one count was recorded for this clone. The V call is TRBV13, the J call TRBJ1-4; 7 nucleotides agree with TRBD1. With V trimmed by 3 bases and J by 9 bases, 7 bases remained unmatched. Germline V lookup: CDR1 PRHDT, CDR2 FYEKMQ (reference sequence). There are 14 residues in the CDR3. The CDR3 DNA reads as TGTGCCAGCAGCTTTAGGGACAGAGGCCAAAAACTGTTTTTT. Protein product: CASSFRDRGQKLFF.